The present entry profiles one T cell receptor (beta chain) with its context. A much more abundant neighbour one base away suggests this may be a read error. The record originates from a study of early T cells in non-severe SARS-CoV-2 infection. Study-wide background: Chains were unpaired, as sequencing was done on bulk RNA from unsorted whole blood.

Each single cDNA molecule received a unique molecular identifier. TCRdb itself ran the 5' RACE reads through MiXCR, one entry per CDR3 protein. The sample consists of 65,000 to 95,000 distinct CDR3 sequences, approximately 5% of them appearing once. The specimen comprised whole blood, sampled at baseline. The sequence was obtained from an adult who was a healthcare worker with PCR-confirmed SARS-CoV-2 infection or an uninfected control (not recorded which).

As DNA, the CDR3 is TGTGCCAGCAGTTGGAACTCTGGGGCCAACGTCCTGACTTTC. As protein: CASSWNSGANVLTF. This sequence joins TRBV12-3 or TRBV12-4 and TRBJ2-6; D is uncertain. The CDR3 totals 14 residues. Trimming took 4 bases from V and 0 from J, leaving 4 bases between them.